The clone carrying this T cell receptor (beta chain) is a singleton in its sample. The target antigen is unknown. The data were taken from a study of T cell repertoires in cytomegalovirus infection. Study-wide background: Recently identified HLA-C-restricted CMV epitopes were used, and well-studied HLA-B-restricted CMV epitopes were used as well. The public TCR beta signatures pointed to both CMV infection and matching HLA type. General study points: Of the TCR beta families, the public ones yielded a cumulative frequency that identified carriers of CMV plus the relevant HLA. Dominating the ex vivo response were HLA-C-restricted CMV-specific TCR beta clonotypes.

The CDR3 contains 15 residues. V lost 5 bases to trimming and J lost 6 bases, with 20 bases between them. Per the germline V gene, CDR1 is MGHDK and CDR2 is SYGVNS. TCRdb called the reads again in MiXCR, with one record for every CDR3 protein. The sample has some 320,000 distinct CDR3 sequences, under 35% seen once. The input for sequencing was cultured PBMCs, taken from culture after CMV antigen stimulation. This clonotype was sampled from a human donor in good health (CMV status not recorded). Some clones in this sample may be carry-over from other donors' samples. This chain joins TRBV25-1 and TRBJ2-7; D possibly corresponds to TRBD2 (5 bases). CDR3: CASSSYSERAGEQYF. CDR3 DNA sequence: TGTGCCAGCAGTTCCTATTCCGAGAGGGCAGGCGAGCAGTACTTC.